This TCR beta chain was captured in a study of prognosis after radiotherapy for stage I lung cancer (dated by TCRdb to 2020 to 2022). Concerning the study at large: About 19 stage I NSCLC patients were enrolled in Nanjing, China, between early 2018 and early 2019. In 14 to 15 patients the disease was a newly diagnosed primary stage I lung tumor, whereas several had oligometastatic NSCLC following surgical resection of the primary tumor. All patients were regarded as medically inoperable, because of comorbidities in about a dozen patients and refusal of surgery in more than 5 patients. The cohort was made up of some twelve men and 6 or 7 women, with a median age of 74.5 years and an age range of roughly 50 to 95 years. Tumor histology was squamous cell carcinoma in 6 to 8 patients and adenocarcinoma in roughly 12. SBRT was given in 3 to 5 fractions with a biologically effective dose of at least 100 Gy, using image-guided IMRT or VMAT. SBRT was not combined with any concurrent therapy in any patient. Distant metastases were developed by four of the 19 patients after SBRT, at a median of roughly 7 months, whereas no significant progression was observed in the other 15 patients. Peripheral blood TCR beta repertoires were profiled in stage I NSCLC patients before and after stereotactic body radiotherapy, and the repertoires were related to distant failure. The study sequenced around 38 blood samples from some 19 patients, one before and one after SBRT per patient. What the work shows at the level of the full study, not this receptor alone: Post-SBRT Shannon entropy and its change from baseline were lower in patients who developed distant metastases; baseline Shannon entropy was not associated with metastases. All reported P values were unadjusted for multiple comparisons. After SBRT, the number of unique TCR clones decreased (median about 10,000 before versus some 6,400 after; Wilcoxon paired P=0.011). TRBV and TRBJ usage frequencies reportedly differed by metastasis status, in two V genes at baseline and in roughly 9 V and two J genes after SBRT. Whether the expanded TCR clones were tumor-specific was not determined. Limitations of the study included a small cohort and short follow-up, and the study findings need independent validation.

All patients had node-negative disease on CT and PET/CT, and none had a history of other malignancies or had previously received chemotherapy or radiotherapy. Roughly 6.5 milliliters of peripheral venous blood were drawn into EDTA tubes at each of two time points. PBMCs were isolated by Ficoll-Paque Plus density-gradient centrifugation. Right after collection, samples were placed at -80 degrees C and kept there until analysis. This clonotype is deemed medium-sized (0.01 to 0.1%). The target of this receptor is not known. Per-base quality was not reported, and no clone a single base away is much larger than it. Taken from the germline V gene, the CDR1 and CDR2 loops are SGHAT and FQNNGV. The CDR3 has 16 amino acids, counting the end cysteine and phenylalanine. The read is trimmed to its CDR3 DNA, 48 bases read in frame from base 1. Trimmed from V: 1 base; trimmed from J: 1 base; junction bases lacking a gene match: 1.

The TCR beta CDR3 region was amplified from genomic DNA by two rounds of multiplex PCR. In the first round of PCR, primers specific to each TRBV and TRBJ gene were used, and the primer sequences are filed in Chinese patent CN105087789A. The second PCR round used universal primers. The Roche High Pure PCR Template Preparation Kit was used to extract genomic DNA from frozen PBMCs. An Illumina HiSeq 3000 was used to sequence the libraries paired-end with 151 bp reads. Regarding the original processing steps: Raw reads lacking the multiplex PCR primer sequences were removed with CutAdapt. High-quality paired reads were merged into contigs with PEAR. MiXCR assigned TRB V, D and J gene segments to each contig by aligning to reference sequences. To remove sequencing errors, CDR3 sequences were clustered according to base quality and sequence similarity. Diversity was calculated as Shannon entropy divided by the natural log of the number of productive TCR sequences. Clonality was defined as one minus Shannon entropy divided by the natural log of the number of unique clonotypes. Progression-free survival cut-offs for repertoire metrics were chosen using the Youden index of ROC curves, with analyses run in R 3.5.3. The raw public data were reprocessed by TCRdb itself: fastp quality trimming at Q25, MiXCR clonotype calling, in-frame beta chains only. Each record represents a unique CDR3 protein, reported with the most common genes and DNA among its rows. Clone size and V and J calls follow TCRdb, not the original study. Recorded for this sample are about 12,000 distinct CDR3 sequences; nearly 55% of them occurred a single time. The top ten clones comprise roughly 20% of the sample.

The sample was PBMCs, taken before or after stereotactic body radiation therapy (not recorded which). This TCR derives from a donor over 45 with non-small cell lung cancer. The chain joins TRBV11-2 to TRBJ2-3, with 11 bases aligning to TRBD2. DNA sequence: TGTGCCAGCAGCTTAGGACTAGCGGGACGCACAGATACGCAGTATTTT. Its protein product is CASSLGLAGRTDTQYF.